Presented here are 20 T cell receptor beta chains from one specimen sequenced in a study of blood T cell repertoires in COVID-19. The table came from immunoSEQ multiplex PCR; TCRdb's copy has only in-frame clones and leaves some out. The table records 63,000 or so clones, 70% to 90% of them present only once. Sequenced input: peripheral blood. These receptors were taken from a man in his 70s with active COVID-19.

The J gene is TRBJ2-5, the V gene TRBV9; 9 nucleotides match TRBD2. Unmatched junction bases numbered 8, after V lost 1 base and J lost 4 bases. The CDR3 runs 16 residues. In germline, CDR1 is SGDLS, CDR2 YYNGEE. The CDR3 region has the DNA TGTGCCAGCAGCGTATCTGGCGGGAGGGCCGGAGAGACCCAGTACTTC. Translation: CASSVSGGRAGETQYF.

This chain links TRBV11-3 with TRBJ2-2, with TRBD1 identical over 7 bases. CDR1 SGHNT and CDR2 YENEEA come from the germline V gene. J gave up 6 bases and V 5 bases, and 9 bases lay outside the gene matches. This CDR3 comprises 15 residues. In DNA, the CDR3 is TGTGCCAGCAGCCCCCGACAGGGTTTGGCCGGGGAGCTGTTTTTT. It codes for CASSPRQGLAGELFF.

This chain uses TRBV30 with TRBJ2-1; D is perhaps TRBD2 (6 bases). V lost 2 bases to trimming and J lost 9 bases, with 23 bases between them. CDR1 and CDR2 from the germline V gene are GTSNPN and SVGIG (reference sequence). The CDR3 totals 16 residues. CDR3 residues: CAWSTRTTPRRSEQFF. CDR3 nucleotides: TGTGCCTGGAGTACCCGGACTACCCCCAGGCGGAGTGAGCAGTTCTTC.

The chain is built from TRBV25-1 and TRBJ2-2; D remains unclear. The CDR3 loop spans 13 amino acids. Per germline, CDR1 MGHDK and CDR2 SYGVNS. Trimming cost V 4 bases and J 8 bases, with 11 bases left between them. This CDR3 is CASSAAPRGELFF. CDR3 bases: TGTGCCAGCAGTGCGGCCCCTAGGGGGGAGCTGTTTTTT.

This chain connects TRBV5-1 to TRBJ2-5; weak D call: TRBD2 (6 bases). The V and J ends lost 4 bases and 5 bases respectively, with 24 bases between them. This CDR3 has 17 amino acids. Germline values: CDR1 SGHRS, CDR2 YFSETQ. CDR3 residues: CASSPGLAASVGETQYF. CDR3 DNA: TGCGCCAGCAGCCCGGGGTTAGCGGCGTCCGTGGGCGAGACCCAGTACTTC. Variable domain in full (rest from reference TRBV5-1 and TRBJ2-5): KAGVTQTPRYLIKTRGQQVTLSCSPISGHRSVSWYQQTPGQGLQFLFEYFSETQRNKGNFPGRFSGRQFSNSRSEMNVSTLELGDSALYLCASSPGLAASVGETQYFGPGTRLLVL.

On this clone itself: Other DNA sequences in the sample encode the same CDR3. This CDR3 is CASSVGAGSTDTQYF. Here the CDR3 DNA reads TGTGCCAGCAGCGTAGGTGCGGGTTCGACAGATACGCAGTATTTT. The V call is TRBV9, the J call TRBJ2-3; the D gene is possibly TRBD2 (5 bases). Trimming cost V 0 bases and J 3 bases, with 11 bases left between them. CDR1 is SGDLS, CDR2 YYNGEE, per germline. The CDR3 length is 15 residues.

CDR3 residues: CAWSAPAETQYF. The CDR3 DNA reads as TGTGCCTGGAGTGCCCCCGCGGAGACCCAGTACTTC. The chain is built from TRBV30 and TRBJ2-5; D uncertain. The CDR3 totals 12 residues. V dropped 1 base and J dropped 5 bases, with 8 bases sitting between them. The germline CDR1 and CDR2 sequences are GTSNPN and SVGIG (reference sequence).

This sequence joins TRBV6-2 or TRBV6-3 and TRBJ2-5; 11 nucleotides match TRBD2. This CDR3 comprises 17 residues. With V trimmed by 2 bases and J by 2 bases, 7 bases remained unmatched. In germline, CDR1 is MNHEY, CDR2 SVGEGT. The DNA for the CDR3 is TGTGCCAGCAGTTACGTAGCGGGAGGGCCGGGGCAAGAGACCCAGTACTTC. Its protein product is CASSYVAGGPGQETQYF.

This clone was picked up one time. The CDR3 loop is CASSLYSGDLAKNIQYF. The CDR3, as DNA: TGCGCCAGCAGCCTTTATTCCGGGGATCTAGCCAAAAACATTCAGTACTTC. The chain couples TRBV4-3 to TRBJ2-4; TRBD2 is a possible D gene (5 bases). Germline CDR1 reads LGHNA; CDR2 reads YSLEER. The CDR3 has 17 amino acids. The ends were cut back, 4 bases at V and 0 bases at J, with 16 bases in the middle.

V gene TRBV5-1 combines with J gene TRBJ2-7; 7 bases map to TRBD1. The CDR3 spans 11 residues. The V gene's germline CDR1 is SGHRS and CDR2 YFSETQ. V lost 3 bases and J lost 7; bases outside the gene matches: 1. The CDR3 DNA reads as TGCGCCAGCAGCTCGACAGGGGAGCAGTACTTC. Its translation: CASSSTGEQYF.

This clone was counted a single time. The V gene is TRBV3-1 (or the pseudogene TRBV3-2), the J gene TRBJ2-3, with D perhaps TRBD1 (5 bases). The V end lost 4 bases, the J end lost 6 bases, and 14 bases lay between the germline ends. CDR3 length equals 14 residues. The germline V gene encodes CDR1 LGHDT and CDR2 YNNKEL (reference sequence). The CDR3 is CASSPQGVWDTQYF. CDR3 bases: TGTGCCAGCAGCCCCCAGGGCGTCTGGGATACGCAGTATTTT.

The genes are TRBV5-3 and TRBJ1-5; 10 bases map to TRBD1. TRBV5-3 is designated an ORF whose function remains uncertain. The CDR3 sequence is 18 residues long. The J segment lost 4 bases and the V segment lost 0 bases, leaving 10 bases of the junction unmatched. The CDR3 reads CARSLGQGAPVRNQPQHF. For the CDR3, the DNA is TGTGCCAGAAGCTTGGGACAGGGGGCCCCCGTTCGGAATCAGCCCCAGCATTTT.

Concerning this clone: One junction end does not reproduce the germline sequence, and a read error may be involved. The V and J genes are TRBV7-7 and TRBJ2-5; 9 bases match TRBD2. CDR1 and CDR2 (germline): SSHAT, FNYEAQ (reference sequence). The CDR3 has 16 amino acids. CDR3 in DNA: TGTGCTAGCAGCTTAGCCGCTAGCGGGACCGGGGAGACCCAGTACTTC. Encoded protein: CASSLAASGTGETQYF. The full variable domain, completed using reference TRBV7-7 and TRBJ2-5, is GAGVSQSPRYKVTKRGQDVTLRCDPISSHATLYWYQQALGQGPEFLTYFNYEAQPDKSGLPSDRFSAERPEGSISTLTIQRTEQRDSAMYRCASSLAASGTGETQYFGPGTRLLVL.

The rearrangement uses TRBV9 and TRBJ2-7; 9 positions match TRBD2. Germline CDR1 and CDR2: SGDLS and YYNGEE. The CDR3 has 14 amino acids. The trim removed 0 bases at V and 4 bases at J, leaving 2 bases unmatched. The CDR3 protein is CASSVGAGGYEQYF. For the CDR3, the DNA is TGTGCCAGCAGCGTAGGGGCGGGAGGGTACGAGCAGTACTTC.

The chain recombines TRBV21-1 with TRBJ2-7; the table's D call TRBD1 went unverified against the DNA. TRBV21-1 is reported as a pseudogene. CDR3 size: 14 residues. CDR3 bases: TGTGCCAGCAGTGGGGGGACAGGGGCCCACGAGCAGTACTTC. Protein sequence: CASSGGTGAHEQYF.

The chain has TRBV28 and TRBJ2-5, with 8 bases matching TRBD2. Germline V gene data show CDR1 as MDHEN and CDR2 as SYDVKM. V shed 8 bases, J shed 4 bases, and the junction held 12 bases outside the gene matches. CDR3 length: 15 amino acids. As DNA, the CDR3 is TGTGCCAGCTCCCGGGGGGGGGTCGCCGGAGAGACCCAGTACTTC. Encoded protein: CASSRGGVAGETQYF. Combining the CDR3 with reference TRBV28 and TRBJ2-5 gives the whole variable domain DVKVTQSSRYLVKRTGEKVFLECVQDMDHENMFWYRQDPGLGLRLIYFSYDVKMKEKGDIPEGYSVSREKKERFSLILESASTNQTSMYLCASSRGGVAGETQYFGPGTRLLVL.

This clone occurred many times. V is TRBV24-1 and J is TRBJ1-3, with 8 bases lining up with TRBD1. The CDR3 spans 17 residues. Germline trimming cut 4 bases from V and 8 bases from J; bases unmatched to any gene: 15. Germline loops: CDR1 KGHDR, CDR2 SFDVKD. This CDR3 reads CATSDPNPGQGRDTIYF. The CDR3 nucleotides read TGTGCCACCAGTGACCCAAACCCCGGACAGGGCCGGGACACCATATATTTT.

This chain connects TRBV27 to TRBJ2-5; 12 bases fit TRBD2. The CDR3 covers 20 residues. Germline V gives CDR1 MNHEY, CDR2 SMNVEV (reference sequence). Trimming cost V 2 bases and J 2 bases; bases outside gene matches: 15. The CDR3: CASSLGWGRLAGGQQETQYF. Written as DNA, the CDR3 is TGTGCCAGCAGTTTAGGGTGGGGCCGGCTAGCGGGAGGGCAACAAGAGACCCAGTACTTC.

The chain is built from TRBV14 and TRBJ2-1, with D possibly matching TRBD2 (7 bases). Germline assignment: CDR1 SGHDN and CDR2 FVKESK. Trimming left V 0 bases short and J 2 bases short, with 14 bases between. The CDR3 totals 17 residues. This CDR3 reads CASSQDHRGAPYNEQFF. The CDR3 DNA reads TGTGCCAGCAGCCAAGATCACCGGGGGGCCCCCTACAATGAGCAGTTCTTC. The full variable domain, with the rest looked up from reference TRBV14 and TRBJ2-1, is EAGVTQFPSHSVIEKGQTVTLRCDPISGHDNLYWYRRVMGKEIKFLLHFVKESKQDESGMPNNRFLAERTGGTYSTLKVQPAELEDSGVYFCASSQDHRGAPYNEQFFGPGTRLTVL.

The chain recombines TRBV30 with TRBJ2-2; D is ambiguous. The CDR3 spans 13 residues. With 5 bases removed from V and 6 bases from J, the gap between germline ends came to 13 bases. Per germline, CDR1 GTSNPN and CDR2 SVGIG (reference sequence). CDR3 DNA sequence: TGTGCCTGGCGGGTCTGGGTGGCCGGGGAGCTGTTTTTT. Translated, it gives CAWRVWVAGELFF.